A single sample gave rise to the 20 T cell receptor beta chains below, sequenced in a study of naive and memory T cell subsets. Two oligonucleotides, mixed equimolar, formed the beta constant-region primer covering TRBC1 and TRBC2. TCRdb ran MiXCR on the UMI-ligation and nested PCR reads and lists one entry per CDR3 protein. Here the sample spans 120,000 to 150,000 distinct CDR3 sequences, about 15% being singletons. The specimen sequenced was naive CD4+ T cells from blood. These receptors were obtained from a human donor in good health.

The chain is built from TRBV6-6 and TRBJ1-3; 7 nucleotides agree with TRBD1. Losses at the gene ends were 2 bases for V and 6 bases for J; bases not matched to a gene: 4. This CDR3 has 14 residues. CDR1 and CDR2 from the germline V gene are MNHNY and SVGAGI (reference sequence). The CDR3 DNA is TGTGCCAGCAGTTACCCGGGACAGCAAAACACCATATATTTT. Residues: CASSYPGQQNTIYF.

Only a few counts were recorded for this clonotype. The CDR3 is CASSHSGTTYEQYF. The CDR3 region has the DNA TGTGCCAGCAGTCACTCCGGGACAACCTACGAGCAGTACTTC. The genes are TRBV27 and TRBJ2-7; weak D call: TRBD1 (6 bases). Germline lookup yields CDR1 MNHEY and CDR2 SMNVEV (reference sequence). The CDR3 length is 14 residues. V lost 5 bases, J lost 2 bases, and 13 bases lay in between.

This rearrangement joins TRBV6-1 to TRBJ2-1, with 8 bases aligning to TRBD2. The germline V gene encodes CDR1 MNHNS and CDR2 SASEGT. V lost 7 bases, J lost 4 bases, and 9 bases stayed unmatched. This CDR3 region has 15 residues. DNA for the CDR3: TGTGCCAGCACCCCGATTAGCGGGATATACAATGAGCAGTTCTTC. It yields the protein CASTPISGIYNEQFF.

This chain connects TRBV20-1 to TRBJ2-7, with TRBD1 as a possible D gene (6 bases). CDR3 length: 13 amino acids. Germline V gene data show CDR1 as DFQATT and CDR2 as SNEGSKA (reference sequence). Trimming took 0 bases from V and 2 from J, leaving 8 bases between them. The CDR3 DNA sequence: TGCAGTGCTAGAGAGGGGGCGGCCTACGAGCAGTACTTC. Amino acid sequence: CSAREGAAYEQYF.

This clonotype was seen a few times. This chain joins TRBV7-2 and TRBJ2-5, with D perhaps being TRBD1 or TRBD2 (5 bases each). CDR3 length equals 16 residues. The V gene lost 5 bases and the J gene lost 0 bases, with 16 bases spanning the gap. Germline V lookup: CDR1 SGHTA, CDR2 FQGNSA. CDR3 nucleotide sequence: TGTGCCAGCAGCCCACAAGACGGGACCGACCAAGAGACCCAGTACTTC. It translates to CASSPQDGTDQETQYF.

This sequence joins TRBV20-1 and TRBJ2-3, with D possibly being TRBD2 (5 bases). CDR3 length equals 14 residues. The V gene's germline CDR1 is DFQATT and CDR2 SNEGSKA (reference sequence). Trimming cost V 1 base and J 9 bases, with 17 bases left between them. The CDR3: CSARGRGSGETQYF. The CDR3 DNA reads as TGCAGTGCTAGAGGGAGAGGGTCCGGTGAGACGCAGTATTTT.

This clonotype was observed a handful of times. V usage is TRBV20-1 and J usage is TRBJ1-1; D is uncertain. Deletions cut 6 bases from V and 5 bases from J, with 22 bases between. Germline V gives CDR1 DFQATT, CDR2 SNEGSKA (reference sequence). The CDR3 length is 15 residues. This CDR3 is CSARTVAARRTEAFF. CDR3 coding DNA: TGCAGTGCGAGGACGGTCGCGGCCCGTCGGACTGAAGCTTTCTTT.

This clonotype was seen more than once but under ten times. The rearrangement joins TRBV5-4 to TRBJ2-5; TRBD1 or TRBD2 may be the D gene (5 bases each). The CDR3 totals 18 residues. The V end lost 2 bases, the J end lost 2 bases, and 22 bases lay between the germline ends. The germline CDR1 and CDR2 sequences are SGHNT and YYREEE (reference sequence). The DNA for the CDR3 is TGTGCCAGCAGCTTAGATCAGGGTGGACTGCGACCTCAAGAGACCCAGTACTTC. Translating gives CASSLDQGGLRPQETQYF.

This clonotype appeared a few times. The chain has TRBV6-2 or TRBV6-3 and TRBJ1-5, with 7 bases identical to TRBD1. J was trimmed by 11 bases and V by 8 bases; bases with no gene match: 9. Germline CDR1 MNHEY, CDR2 SVGEGT. This CDR3 region has 12 residues. In DNA, the CDR3 is TGTGCCAGCGGAGGGACAGCCCTGTCCCAGCATTTT. Its protein is CASGGTALSQHF.

The gene calls are TRBV27 and TRBJ2-7; D might be TRBD2 (6 bases). The V gene's germline CDR1 is MNHEY and CDR2 SMNVEV (reference sequence). The V end was cut by 8 bases, the J end by 3 bases, with 17 bases between. This CDR3 is built from 14 residues. The CDR3 DNA is TGTGCCAGCCCGCCGGCGCGGGAAGTCTACGAGCAGTACTTC. Translation gives CASPPAREVYEQYF.

The chain employs TRBV2 and TRBJ2-5; the D gene is possibly TRBD2 (6 bases). The CDR3 runs to 14 residues. Trimming took off 4 bases at V and 1 base at J, with 10 bases between the two ends. In germline, CDR1 is SNHLY, CDR2 FYNNEI. The DNA for the CDR3 is TGTGCCAGCAGTGCGGGGACTGCCCAAGAGACCCAGTACTTC. This codes for CASSAGTAQETQYF.

The gene calls are TRBV19 and TRBJ1-2, with D perhaps TRBD1 (5 bases). Germline V gives CDR1 LNHDA, CDR2 SQIVND (reference sequence). The CDR3 has 13 amino acids. V lost 10 bases and J 4 bases, leaving 16 bases between the germline ends. Here the CDR3 DNA reads TGTGCCACCAGACAGCCGGTTAGCTATGGCTACACCTTC. It yields the protein CATRQPVSYGYTF.

This clonotype was picked up a small number of times. The V call is TRBV29-1, the J call TRBJ2-7, with D perhaps assigned TRBD1 or TRBD2 (5 bases each). The CDR3 covers 11 residues. Trimming removed 3 bases at V and 5 bases at J, with 8 bases between. Germline lookup yields CDR1 SQVTM and CDR2 ANQGSEA. CDR3 DNA: TGCAGCGTTGAGCAGGGAGACGAGCAGTACTTC. It is translated as CSVEQGDEQYF.

This clonotype has a handful of counts. V is TRBV12-3 or TRBV12-4 and J is TRBJ1-5; 9 nucleotides line up with TRBD1. This CDR3 has 17 residues. After removal of 3 bases from V and 11 bases from J, the junction contained 17 bases not matched to a gene. CDR3 in amino acids: CASSFAGTGGASLAQHF. CDR3 nucleotide sequence: TGTGCCAGCAGTTTCGCTGGTACAGGGGGCGCTTCTTTGGCCCAGCATTTT.

The chain uses TRBV30 and TRBJ2-5; D is uncertain. CDR1 is GTSNPN, CDR2 SVGIG, per germline (reference sequence). This CDR3 comprises 13 residues. V gave up 0 bases and J gave up 7 bases, with 12 bases separating them. This CDR3 reads CAWSVMMVGTQYF. CDR3 coding DNA: TGTGCCTGGAGTGTAATGATGGTGGGGACCCAGTACTTC.

The sample holds many counts of this clonotype. The genes are TRBV6-2 or TRBV6-3 and TRBJ2-3; D might be TRBD2 (6 bases). From germline, CDR1 is MNHEY and CDR2 SVGEGT. V gave up 4 bases and J gave up 5 bases, with 10 bases separating them. The CDR3 is made up of 13 amino acids. The CDR3 DNA reads as TGTGCCAGCAGTTCGTCCGGGGGAGATACGCAGTATTTT. It translates to CASSSSGGDTQYF.

This clonotype has just a few counts. This chain links TRBV2 with TRBJ2-1; 12 nucleotides line up with TRBD2. The CDR3 sequence is 15 residues long. Germline V gene data show CDR1 as SNHLY and CDR2 as FYNNEI. J was trimmed by 6 bases and V by 8 bases; bases with no gene match: 8. The CDR3 nucleotides are TGTGCCAGCGGACGGGGACTAGCGGGCAGCAATGAGCAGTTCTTC. This codes for CASGRGLAGSNEQFF.

This rearrangement joins TRBV18 to TRBJ2-3; D may match TRBD1 or TRBD2 (5 bases each). Germline assignment: CDR1 KGHSH and CDR2 LQKENI. V lost 0 bases to trimming and J lost 4 bases, with 14 bases between them. The CDR3 runs to 16 residues. The CDR3 nucleotides are TGTGCCAGCTCACCACCCCAGGGCCTGGGGGCAGATACGCAGTATTTT. The encoded protein is CASSPPQGLGADTQYF.

This clonotype occurred many times. This rearrangement joins TRBV9 to TRBJ2-7, with D possibly being TRBD1 or TRBD2 (5 bases each). Germline CDR1 reads SGDLS; CDR2 reads YYNGEE. This CDR3 has 13 residues. V was clipped by 3 bases and J by 6 bases, with 13 bases between them. CDR3 loop: CASSEGPGLEQYF. CDR3 nucleotide sequence: TGTGCCAGCAGCGAGGGACCCGGTCTCGAGCAGTACTTC.

This clonotype has just a few counts. V usage is TRBV11-1 and J usage is TRBJ2-3, with 14 nucleotides matching TRBD2. V shed 4 bases and J 1 base; nucleotides not matched to a gene: 7. There are 18 residues in the CDR3. CDR1 and CDR2 from the germline V gene are SGHAT and FQDESV (reference sequence). The CDR3 DNA sequence: TGTGCCAGCAGCTCAGGACTAGCGGGAGGTGACCGCACAGATACGCAGTATTTT. Translating it yields CASSSGLAGGDRTDTQYF.